A single sample is the source of the 3 T cell receptor beta chains below, sequenced in a study of T cells in Graves' hyperthyroidism and ophthalmopathy (dated by TCRdb to between 2019 and 2020). Libraries were constructed by multiplex PCR. Sequencing took place on an Illumina HiSeq 2000. Amplification of TCR beta CDR3 regions was carried out from RNA transcripts. The TCR CDR3 was subjected to a first round of RT-PCR using the HTBI primer set and the Qiagen OneStep RT-PCR kit. TCRdb ran its own pipeline on the public reads, namely fastp trimming at Q25 and MiXCR clone calling, and kept in-frame beta chains. All rows with the same CDR3 protein become a single entry with the most common DNA and genes. For this sample there are 600,000 to 750,000 distinct CDR3 sequences; around a sixth appear just once. The ten largest clones add up to roughly 15% of the sample. Sequencing was carried out using blood. Receptor source: a man in his fifties or sixties with Graves' hyperthyroidism.

The chain couples TRBV5-1 to TRBJ2-7, with 7 bases aligning to TRBD1. After removal of 4 bases from V and 2 bases from J, the junction contained 6 bases not matched to a gene. Germline CDR1 and CDR2: SGHRS and YFSETQ. This CDR3 spans 14 amino acids. Here the CDR3 DNA reads TGCGCCAGCAGCACCGCCGGGACAGCCTACGAGCAGTACTTC. It codes for CASSTAGTAYEQYF.

This chain connects TRBV27 to TRBJ2-1, with 10 bases identical to TRBD1. The CDR3 is 15 amino acids. J lost 10 bases, V lost 5 bases, and 11 bases had no gene match. In germline, CDR1 is MNHEY, CDR2 SMNVEV (reference sequence). CDR3 DNA: TGTGCCAGCAGTGCACCGGGACAGGGGACAAAAGAGCAGTTCTTC. Residues: CASSAPGQGTKEQFF.

Points on this clonotype: Possible read error: a much larger clone is one base away. V is TRBV7-9 and J is TRBJ2-7; TRBD1 might be the D (5 bases). The germline gives CDR1 SEHNR, CDR2 FQNEAQ (reference sequence). The germline V and J ends were trimmed by 5 bases and 5 bases, with 13 bases remaining between them. The CDR3 contains 13 residues. The chain's CDR3 is CASSQYVRDEQYF. CDR3 in DNA: TGTGCCAGCAGCCAGTACGTCAGGGACGAGCAGTACTTC.